This section outlines one T cell receptor beta chain sequence together with its context. The V end lost 4 bases, the J end lost 10 bases, and 14 bases lay between the germline ends. Germline assignment: CDR1 MRHNA and CDR2 SNTAGT. The CDR3 totals 14 residues. The data were obtained in a study of T cell repertoires in cytomegalovirus infection. At the level of the study: Both a matching HLA type and CMV infection were indicated by public TCR beta signatures.

TCRdb reanalysed the reads using MiXCR and keeps one entry per CDR3 protein. The data hold 680,000 or so distinct CDR3 sequences, with less than 40% observed a single time. This receptor was obtained from a human donor in good health (CMV status not recorded). Some clones in this sample may be carry-over from other donors' samples. The sequenced sample was PBMCs. The rearrangement uses TRBV6-4 and TRBJ1-6; D unclear. CDR3 nucleotide sequence: TGTGCCAGCAGTGCCAACGGAGGAGGATCACCCCTCCACTTT. Residues: CASSANGGGSPLHF.